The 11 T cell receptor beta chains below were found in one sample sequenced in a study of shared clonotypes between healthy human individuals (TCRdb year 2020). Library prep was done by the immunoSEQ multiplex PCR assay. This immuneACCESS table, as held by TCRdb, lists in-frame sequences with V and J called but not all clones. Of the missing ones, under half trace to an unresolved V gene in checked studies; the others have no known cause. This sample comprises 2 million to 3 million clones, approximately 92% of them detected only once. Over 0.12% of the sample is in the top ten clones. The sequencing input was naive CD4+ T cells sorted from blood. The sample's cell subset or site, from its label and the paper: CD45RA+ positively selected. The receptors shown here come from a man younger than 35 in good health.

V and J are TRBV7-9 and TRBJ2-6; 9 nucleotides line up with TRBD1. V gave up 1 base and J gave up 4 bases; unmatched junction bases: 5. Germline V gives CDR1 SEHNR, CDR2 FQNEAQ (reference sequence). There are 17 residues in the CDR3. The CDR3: CASSLGDRVSGANVLTF. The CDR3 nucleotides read TGTGCCAGCAGCTTAGGGGACAGGGTCTCCGGGGCCAACGTCCTGACTTTC.

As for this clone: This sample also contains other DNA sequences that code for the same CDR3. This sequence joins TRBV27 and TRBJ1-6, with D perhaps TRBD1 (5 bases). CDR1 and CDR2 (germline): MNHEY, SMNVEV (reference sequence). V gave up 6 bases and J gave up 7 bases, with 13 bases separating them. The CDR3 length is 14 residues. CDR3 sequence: CASSSGTGNSPLHF. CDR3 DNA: TGTGCCAGCAGCTCCGGGACGGGGAATTCACCCCTCCACTTT.

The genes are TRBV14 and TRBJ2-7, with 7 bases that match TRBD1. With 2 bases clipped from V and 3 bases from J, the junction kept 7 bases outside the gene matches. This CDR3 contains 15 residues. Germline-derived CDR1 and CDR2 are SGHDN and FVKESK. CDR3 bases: TGTGCCAGCAGCCAACGAGACAGGGTTCTCTACGAGCAGTACTTC. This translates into CASSQRDRVLYEQYF. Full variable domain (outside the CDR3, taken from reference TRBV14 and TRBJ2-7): EAGVTQFPSHSVIEKGQTVTLRCDPISGHDNLYWYRRVMGKEIKFLLHFVKESKQDESGMPNNRFLAERTGGTYSTLKVQPAELEDSGVYFCASSQRDRVLYEQYFGPGTRLTVT.

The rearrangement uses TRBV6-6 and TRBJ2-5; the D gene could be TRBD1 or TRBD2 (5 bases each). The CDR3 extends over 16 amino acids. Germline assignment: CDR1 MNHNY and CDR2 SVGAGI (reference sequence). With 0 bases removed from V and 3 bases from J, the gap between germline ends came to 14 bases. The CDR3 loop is CASSYSGTGLKETQYF. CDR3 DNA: TGTGCCAGCAGTTACTCCGGGACGGGCTTAAAAGAGACCCAGTACTTC.

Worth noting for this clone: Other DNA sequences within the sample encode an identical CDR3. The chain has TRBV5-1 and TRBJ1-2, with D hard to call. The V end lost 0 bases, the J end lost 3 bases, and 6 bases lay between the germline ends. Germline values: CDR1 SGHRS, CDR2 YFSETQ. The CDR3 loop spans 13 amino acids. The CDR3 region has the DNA TGCGCCAGCAGCTTGGCTGGTGACTATGGCTACACCTTC. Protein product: CASSLAGDYGYTF. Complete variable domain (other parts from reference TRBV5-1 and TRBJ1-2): KAGVTQTPRYLIKTRGQQVTLSCSPISGHRSVSWYQQTPGQGLQFLFEYFSETQRNKGNFPGRFSGRQFSNSRSEMNVSTLELGDSALYLCASSLAGDYGYTFGSGTRLTVV.

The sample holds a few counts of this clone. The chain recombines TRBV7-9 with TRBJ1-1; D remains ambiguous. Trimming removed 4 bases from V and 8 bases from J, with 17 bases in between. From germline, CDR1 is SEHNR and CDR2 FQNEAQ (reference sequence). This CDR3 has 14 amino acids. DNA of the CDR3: TGTGCCAGCAGCTCCCCGAGCCAGTTTAACGAAGCTTTCTTT. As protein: CASSSPSQFNEAFF.

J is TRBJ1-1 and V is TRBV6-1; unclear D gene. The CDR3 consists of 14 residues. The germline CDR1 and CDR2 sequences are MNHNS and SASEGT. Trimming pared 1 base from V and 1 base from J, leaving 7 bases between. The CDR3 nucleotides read TGTGCCAGCAGTGAAGGGCCTAGGAACACTGAAGCTTTCTTT. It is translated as CASSEGPRNTEAFF.

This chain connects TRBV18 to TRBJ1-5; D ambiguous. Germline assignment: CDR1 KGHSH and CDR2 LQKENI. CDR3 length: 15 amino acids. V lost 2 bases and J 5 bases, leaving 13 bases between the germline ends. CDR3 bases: TGTGCCAGCTCACCAATGGCGAGATGGGATCAGCCCCAGCATTTT. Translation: CASSPMARWDQPQHF.

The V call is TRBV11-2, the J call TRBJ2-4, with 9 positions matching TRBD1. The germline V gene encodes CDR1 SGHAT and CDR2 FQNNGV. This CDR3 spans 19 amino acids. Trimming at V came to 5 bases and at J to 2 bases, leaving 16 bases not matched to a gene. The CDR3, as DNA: TGTGCCAGCAGCCCTCAAATGGGACAGGGAGTCGGGACCAAAAACATTCAGTACTTC. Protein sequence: CASSPQMGQGVGTKNIQYF.

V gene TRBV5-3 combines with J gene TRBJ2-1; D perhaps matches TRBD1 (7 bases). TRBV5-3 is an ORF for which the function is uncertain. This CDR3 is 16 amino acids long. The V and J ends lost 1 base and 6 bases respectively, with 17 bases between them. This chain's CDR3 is CARSLWRGQGGNEQFF. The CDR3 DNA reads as TGTGCCAGAAGCTTGTGGCGGGGCCAGGGGGGCAATGAGCAGTTCTTC.

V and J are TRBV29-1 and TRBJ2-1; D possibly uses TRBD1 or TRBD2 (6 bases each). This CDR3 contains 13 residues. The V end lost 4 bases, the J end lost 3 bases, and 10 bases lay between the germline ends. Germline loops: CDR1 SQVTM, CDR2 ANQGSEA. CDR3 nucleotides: TGCAGCGTTGTAAGGGGGGACTACAATGAGCAGTTCTTC. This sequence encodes CSVVRGDYNEQFF.